This TCR beta chain was profiled in a study of shared clonotypes between healthy human individuals. CDR3 length equals 15 residues. J was trimmed by 4 bases and V by 0 bases; bases with no gene match: 4. Germline loops: CDR1 SGDLS, CDR2 YYNGEE. The protocol was immunoSEQ multiplex PCR, while the TCRdb copy is restricted to in-frame clones and leaves out a portion. The sample lists about 2.3 million clones, just under 95% occurring once. The chain combines TRBV9 with TRBJ2-5; 9 bases match TRBD2. The clonotype originates from a man aged 18-30 years in good health. Some clones in this sample may be carry-over from other donors' samples. Material: naive CD4+ T cells from PBMCs. Indicated subset: CD45RA+ positively selected. The CDR3 sequence: CASSVASGRLETQYF. For the CDR3, the DNA is TGTGCCAGCAGCGTAGCCAGCGGGAGGCTAGAGACCCAGTACTTC.